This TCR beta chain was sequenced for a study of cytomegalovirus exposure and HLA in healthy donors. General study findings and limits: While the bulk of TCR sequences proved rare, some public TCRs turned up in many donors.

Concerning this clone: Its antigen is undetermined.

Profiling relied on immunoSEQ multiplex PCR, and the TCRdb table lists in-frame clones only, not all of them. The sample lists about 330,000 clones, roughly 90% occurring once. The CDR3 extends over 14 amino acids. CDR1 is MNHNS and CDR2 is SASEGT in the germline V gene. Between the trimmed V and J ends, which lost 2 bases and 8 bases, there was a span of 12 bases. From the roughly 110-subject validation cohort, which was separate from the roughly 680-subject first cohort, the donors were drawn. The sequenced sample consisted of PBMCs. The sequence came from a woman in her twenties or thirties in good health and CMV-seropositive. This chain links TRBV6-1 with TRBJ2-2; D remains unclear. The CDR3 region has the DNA TGTGCCAGCAGTGAACGGGTTTGGAGTGGGGAGCTGTTTTTT. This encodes CASSERVWSGELFF.